These 6 T cell receptor beta chains came from one sample sequenced in a study of T cell responses to AZD1222 COVID-19 vaccine. Here immunoSEQ multiplex PCR was the method, and the copy in TCRdb shows in-frame clones only, minus some. The sample includes over 150,000 clones, 87% of them seen just once. This specimen consisted of peripheral blood, obtained on day 0 of AZD1222 vaccination. These receptors were collected from an adult in good health.

The chain's CDR3 is CASSLGARDEQFF. The CDR3 region has the DNA TGCGCCAGCAGCTTGGGTGCGAGGGATGAGCAGTTCTTC. The genes are TRBV5-1 and TRBJ2-1; maybe TRBD2 (5 bases). With 0 bases removed from V and 8 bases from J, the gap between germline ends came to 9 bases. Per the germline V gene, CDR1 is SGHRS and CDR2 is YFSETQ. This CDR3 has 13 residues. The whole variable domain, remainder taken from reference TRBV5-1 and TRBJ2-1, is KAGVTQTPRYLIKTRGQQVTLSCSPISGHRSVSWYQQTPGQGLQFLFEYFSETQRNKGNFPGRFSGRQFSNSRSEMNVSTLELGDSALYLCASSLGARDEQFFGPGTRLTVL.

This clone was counted a few times. The chain links TRBV11-2 to TRBJ2-3, with D perhaps TRBD1 (6 bases). CDR1 SGHAT and CDR2 FQNNGV come from the germline V gene. This CDR3 is built from 16 residues. Between the trimmed V and J ends, which lost 0 bases and 4 bases, there was a span of 14 bases. CDR3 nucleotide sequence: TGTGCCAGCAGCTTAGATCGGAGACAGGCGGCAGATACGCAGTATTTT. This sequence encodes CASSLDRRQAADTQYF.

The J gene is TRBJ1-2, the V gene TRBV19; D gene uncertain. The CDR3 has 15 residues. Deletions cut 9 bases from V and 2 bases from J, with 19 bases between. Germline CDR1 reads LNHDA; CDR2 reads SQIVND (reference sequence). CDR3 amino acids: CASESAAATNYGYTF. CDR3 nucleotide sequence: TGTGCCAGCGAATCGGCAGCTGCCACGAACTATGGCTACACCTTC.

The rearrangement uses TRBV19 and TRBJ2-2; a possible D gene is TRBD2 (6 bases). This CDR3 is built from 15 residues. V lost 1 base and J lost 5, with 11 bases in between. Germline loops: CDR1 LNHDA, CDR2 SQIVND (reference sequence). For the CDR3, the DNA is TGTGCCAGTAGTATAGCTGGGGCGGGGACCGGGGAGCTGTTTTTT. As protein: CASSIAGAGTGELFF.

This clone turned up a few times. The chain recombines TRBV5-1 with TRBJ2-1; TRBD2 matches 9 bases. The V gene end was trimmed by 1 base and the J gene end by 10 bases; junction bases not matched to a gene: 6. In germline, CDR1 is SGHRS, CDR2 YFSETQ. The CDR3 totals 14 residues. The CDR3 region is CASSLSRSGREQFF. DNA for the CDR3: TGCGCCAGCAGCTTGTCAAGAAGCGGGAGGGAGCAGTTCTTC.

CDR3 amino acids: CASSPWGHLTDTQYF. CDR3 coding DNA: TGTGCCAGCTCACCATGGGGACACCTCACAGATACGCAGTATTTT. The rearrangement joins TRBV18 to TRBJ2-3, with TRBD1 as a possible D gene (6 bases). The CDR3 sequence is 15 residues long. Trimming took off 2 bases at V and 2 bases at J, with 11 bases between the two ends. Germline CDR1 and CDR2: KGHSH and LQKENI.